The clone carrying this T cell receptor (beta chain) was detected a few times. Unique molecular identifiers were used in preparing the TCRbeta library. TCRdb called the PCR reads again in MiXCR, with one record for every CDR3 protein. The data show some 500,000 distinct CDR3 sequences, about 17% seen once. Germline trimming cut 0 bases from V and 8 bases from J; bases unmatched to any gene: 12. The CDR3 extends over 17 amino acids. The germline V gene encodes CDR1 SGHDN and CDR2 FVKESK. The data are from a study of T-cell reconstitution after alpha-beta-depleted transplantation in children. This receptor was obtained from a human donor who donated a stem cell graft to a child with acute lymphoblastic leukemia. The sequencing here drew on PBMCs from the stem cell graft donor, taken from the stem cell graft. This sequence joins TRBV14 and TRBJ2-1; 8 bases are shared with TRBD2. The CDR3 coding sequence is TGTGCCAGCAGCCAAGATCTTCCGAGCGGGAGTTTCGATGAGCAGTTCTTC. Translation gives CASSQDLPSGSFDEQFF.